This TCR beta chain was found in a study of T cells after yellow fever vaccination. Points from the study as a whole: Overlap between CD4 and CD8 compartments was detected for a small share of clonotypes. Primary-vaccination clones mostly resurfaced post-booster (about 95% CD4, about 87% CD8).

This clonotype was observed a few times. Its antigen is not known. V lost 6 bases to trimming and J lost 7 bases; unmatched junction nucleotides: 11. The CDR3 sequence is 14 residues long. CDR1 and CDR2 (germline): MNHEY, SVGEGT. UMIs were added to TCR cDNA along with a universal primer site when it was made by 5'RACE template switching. Using its own MiXCR run on the 5' RACE reads, TCRdb lists one record per CDR3 protein. The sample yields approximately 600,000 distinct CDR3 sequences, roughly 12% seen once. The receptor was isolated from a man aged 25 to 45 who received the YFV17D yellow fever vaccine. The chain employs TRBV6-2 or TRBV6-3 and TRBJ1-2; 7 bases are shared with TRBD1. The sample here was PBMCs, taken on the day of the yellow fever booster vaccination. The DNA for the CDR3 is TGTGCCAGCAGCCGAATCGACAGGGAGGCTGGCTACACCTTC. This translates into CASSRIDREAGYTF.